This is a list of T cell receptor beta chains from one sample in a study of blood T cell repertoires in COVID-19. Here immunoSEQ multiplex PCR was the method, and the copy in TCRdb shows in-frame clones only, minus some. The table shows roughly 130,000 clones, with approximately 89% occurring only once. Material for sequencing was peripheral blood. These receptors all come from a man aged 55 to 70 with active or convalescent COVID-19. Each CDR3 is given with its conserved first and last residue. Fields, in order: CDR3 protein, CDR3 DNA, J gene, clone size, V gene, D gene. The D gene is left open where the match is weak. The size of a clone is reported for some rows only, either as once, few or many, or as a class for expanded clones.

CDR3aa: CATSEEIADTQYF
CDR3nt: TGTGCCACCAGTGAGGAGATAGCAGATACGCAGTATTTT
j_gene: TRBJ2-3
abundance: few
v_gene: TRBV24-1
d_gene: .

CDR3aa: CASSPLPGTGADNEQFF
CDR3nt: TGTGCCAGCAGTCCCCTTCCCGGGACAGGGGCAGACAATGAGCAGTTCTTC
j_gene: TRBJ2-1
abundance: .
v_gene: TRBV6-4
d_gene: TRBD1

CDR3aa: CASSTIRETQYF
CDR3nt: TGTGCCAGCAGCACTATCCGGGAGACCCAGTACTTC
j_gene: TRBJ2-5
abundance: few
v_gene: TRBV5-6
d_gene: .

CDR3aa: CASSRGQLANYGYTF
CDR3nt: TGTGCCAGTAGTAGGGGACAGCTAGCTAACTATGGCTACACCTTC
j_gene: TRBJ1-2
abundance: .
v_gene: TRBV19
d_gene: TRBD1

CDR3aa: CASSLADRDRSSYNEQFF
CDR3nt: TGTGCTAGCAGCTTAGCGGACCGGGACAGAAGCTCCTACAATGAGCAGTTCTTC
j_gene: TRBJ2-1
abundance: .
v_gene: TRBV7-7
d_gene: .

CDR3aa: CASSQTYRDSARQPQHF
CDR3nt: TGCGCCAGCAGCCAAACCTACCGGGACAGTGCCCGGCAGCCCCAGCATTTT
j_gene: TRBJ1-5
abundance: .
v_gene: TRBV4-1
d_gene: TRBD1

CDR3aa: CASSHTSGRAPEQFF
CDR3nt: TGTGCCAGCAGTCACACCAGCGGGAGGGCCCCTGAGCAGTTCTTC
j_gene: TRBJ2-1
abundance: .
v_gene: TRBV27
d_gene: TRBD2

CDR3aa: CASSPEETGGLLTNEKLFF
CDR3nt: TGTGCCAGCTCACCAGAAGAGACAGGGGGCCTTTTAACTAATGAAAAACTGTTTTTT
j_gene: TRBJ1-4
abundance: .
v_gene: TRBV18
d_gene: TRBD1

CDR3aa: CAISATTGAYEQYF
CDR3nt: TGTGCCATCAGTGCCACGACAGGGGCCTACGAGCAGTACTTC
j_gene: TRBJ2-7
abundance: once
v_gene: TRBV10-3
d_gene: TRBD1

CDR3aa: CASTTLSRGAQPQHF
CDR3nt: TGTGCCAGTACCACCCTGAGCAGGGGCGCTCAGCCCCAGCATTTT
j_gene: TRBJ1-5
abundance: .
v_gene: TRBV19
d_gene: .

CDR3aa: CASSQVSVKRERDTQYF
CDR3nt: TGCGCCAGCAGCCAAGTCTCCGTGAAGCGGGAGAGAGATACGCAGTATTTT
j_gene: TRBJ2-3
abundance: .
v_gene: TRBV4-1
d_gene: TRBD2

CDR3aa: CASAGYTEAFF
CDR3nt: TGTGCCAGCGCAGGGTACACTGAAGCTTTCTTT
j_gene: TRBJ1-1
abundance: .
v_gene: TRBV28
d_gene: .

CDR3aa: CASSYSAVSSNQPQHF
CDR3nt: TGTGCCAGCAGTTACTCAGCCGTGAGTAGCAATCAGCCCCAGCATTTT
j_gene: TRBJ1-5
abundance: few
v_gene: TRBV6-5
d_gene: .

CDR3aa: CASSKRSGTSAYEQYF
CDR3nt: TGTGCCAGCAGTAAACGGTCAGGGACATCCGCCTACGAGCAGTACTTC
j_gene: TRBJ2-7
abundance: .
v_gene: TRBV6-2/TRBV6-3
d_gene: .

CDR3aa: CAGDRGPGGYTF
CDR3nt: TGTGCCGGTGACAGGGGGCCGGGTGGCTACACCTTC
j_gene: TRBJ1-2
abundance: .
v_gene: TRBV7-2
d_gene: TRBD1

CDR3aa: CAIGDRADTQYF
CDR3nt: TGTGCCATCGGGGACAGGGCAGATACGCAGTATTTT
j_gene: TRBJ2-3
abundance: .
v_gene: TRBV10-3
d_gene: TRBD1

CDR3aa: CASSVGGAWYNEQFF
CDR3nt: TGCGCCAGCAGTGTCGGGGGAGCGTGGTACAATGAGCAGTTCTTC
j_gene: TRBJ2-1
abundance: .
v_gene: TRBV10-2
d_gene: .

CDR3aa: CASSRAGIPTSTDTQYF
CDR3nt: TGTGCCAGCAGCCGGGCAGGGATCCCCACTAGCACAGATACGCAGTATTTT
j_gene: TRBJ2-3
abundance: .
v_gene: TRBV28
d_gene: .

CDR3aa: CASSQGPGQNNSPLHF
CDR3nt: TGTGCCAGCAGCCAAGGGCCGGGACAGAATAATTCACCCCTCCACTTT
j_gene: TRBJ1-6
abundance: once
v_gene: TRBV4-2
d_gene: TRBD1

CDR3aa: CASSLAGWEGRLDTQYF
CDR3nt: TGCGCCAGCAGCTTGGCCGGGTGGGAGGGCCGGCTAGATACGCAGTATTTT
j_gene: TRBJ2-3
abundance: .
v_gene: TRBV5-1
d_gene: TRBD2

CDR3aa: CASSDRASGSREQETQYF
CDR3nt: TGTGCCAGCAGTGATCGGGCTAGCGGGAGTCGAGAACAAGAGACCCAGTACTTC
j_gene: TRBJ2-5
abundance: .
v_gene: TRBV28
d_gene: TRBD2

CDR3aa: CASTPQGAAYEQYF
CDR3nt: TGTGCCAGCACCCCCCAGGGGGCGGCCTACGAGCAGTACTTC
j_gene: TRBJ2-7
abundance: .
v_gene: TRBV7-9
d_gene: TRBD1

CDR3aa: CASSGPSYGYTF
CDR3nt: TGTGCCAGCAGTGGCCCCAGCTATGGCTACACCTTC
j_gene: TRBJ1-2
abundance: .
v_gene: TRBV2
d_gene: .

CDR3aa: CASSSPTGKSSGNTIYF
CDR3nt: TGTGCCAGCAGCAGCCCGACAGGAAAGAGCTCTGGAAACACCATATATTTT
j_gene: TRBJ1-3
abundance: .
v_gene: TRBV13
d_gene: .

CDR3aa: CASKEITSTDTQYF
CDR3nt: TGTGCCAGCAAGGAGATTACTAGCACAGATACGCAGTATTTT
j_gene: TRBJ2-3
abundance: .
v_gene: TRBV6-5
d_gene: .

CDR3aa: CASSFGGTAFNEKLFF
CDR3nt: TGTGCCAGCAGTTTCGGGGGAACAGCATTTAATGAAAAACTGTTTTTT
j_gene: TRBJ1-4
abundance: .
v_gene: TRBV28
d_gene: .

CDR3aa: CASSLLGTPNSYEQYF
CDR3nt: TGTGCCAGCAGCCTGCTTGGGACACCTAACTCCTACGAGCAGTACTTC
j_gene: TRBJ2-7
abundance: .
v_gene: TRBV28
d_gene: .

CDR3aa: CASSQDRGYGYTF
CDR3nt: TGTGCCAGCAGCCAAGACAGGGGGTATGGCTACACCTTC
j_gene: TRBJ1-2
abundance: .
v_gene: TRBV3-1/TRBV3-2
d_gene: TRBD1

CDR3aa: CASLDRGPNQPQHF
CDR3nt: TGTGCCAGCCTGGACAGGGGTCCCAATCAGCCCCAGCATTTT
j_gene: TRBJ1-5
abundance: .
v_gene: TRBV28
d_gene: TRBD1

CDR3aa: CASQRGTGGLTNEKLFF
CDR3nt: TGTGCCAGTCAAAGGGGGACAGGGGGCCTGACTAATGAAAAACTGTTTTTT
j_gene: TRBJ1-4
abundance: .
v_gene: TRBV19
d_gene: TRBD1

CDR3aa: CASSTQVNYGYTF
CDR3nt: TGTGCCAGCAGTACACAGGTCAACTATGGCTACACCTTC
j_gene: TRBJ1-2
abundance: .
v_gene: TRBV5-4
d_gene: .

CDR3aa: CASSQLRVAGELFF
CDR3nt: TGTGCCAGCAGCCAACTCAGGGTCGCCGGGGAGCTGTTTTTT
j_gene: TRBJ2-2
abundance: once
v_gene: TRBV14
d_gene: .

CDR3aa: CASSSWTGGDTQYF
CDR3nt: TGTGCCAGCAGCTCCTGGACAGGGGGGGATACGCAGTATTTT
j_gene: TRBJ2-3
abundance: .
v_gene: TRBV7-2
d_gene: TRBD1

CDR3aa: CASSLRGPDYNSPLHF
CDR3nt: TGCGCCAGCAGCTTGAGGGGGCCTGATTACAATTCACCCCTCCACTTT
j_gene: TRBJ1-6
abundance: .
v_gene: TRBV5-1
d_gene: TRBD1

CDR3aa: CASSIGSGSYEQYF
CDR3nt: TGTGCCAGTAGTATCGGTAGCGGGAGCTACGAGCAGTACTTC
j_gene: TRBJ2-7
abundance: .
v_gene: TRBV19
d_gene: TRBD2

CDR3aa: CASKEPAGQETQYF
CDR3nt: TGTGCCAGCAAAGAACCCGCGGGGCAAGAGACCCAGTACTTC
j_gene: TRBJ2-5
abundance: .
v_gene: TRBV25-1
d_gene: .

CDR3aa: CASSYTPDSPAEQFF
CDR3nt: TGTGCCAGCAGTTACACCCCTGACAGTCCAGCTGAGCAGTTCTTC
j_gene: TRBJ2-1
abundance: .
v_gene: TRBV6-2/TRBV6-3
d_gene: .

CDR3aa: CASSLRQGRGAQPQHF
CDR3nt: TGTGCCAGCAGCTTACGACAGGGAAGGGGAGCTCAGCCCCAGCATTTT
j_gene: TRBJ1-5
abundance: .
v_gene: TRBV7-8
d_gene: TRBD1

CDR3aa: CASSGTGTTNTGELFF
CDR3nt: TGTGCCAGCAGCGGGACCGGGACAACGAACACCGGGGAGCTGTTTTTT
j_gene: TRBJ2-2
abundance: few
v_gene: TRBV9
d_gene: .

CDR3aa: CASSVGTGDYNEQFF
CDR3nt: TGTGCCAGCAGCGTAGGGACAGGGGATTACAATGAGCAGTTCTTC
j_gene: TRBJ2-1
abundance: .
v_gene: TRBV9
d_gene: TRBD1

CDR3aa: CASSSPGHGTTYGYTF
CDR3nt: TGTGCCAGCAGTTCCCCGGGCCACGGGACTACCTATGGCTACACCTTC
j_gene: TRBJ1-2
abundance: once
v_gene: TRBV28
d_gene: .

CDR3aa: CASSRQGGRTRSNEQFF
CDR3nt: TGTGCCAGCAGTCGTCAGGGGGGAAGGACTCGAAGCAATGAGCAGTTCTTC
j_gene: TRBJ2-1
abundance: once
v_gene: TRBV27
d_gene: .

CDR3aa: CASSQGPFRAGYGYTF
CDR3nt: TGTGCCAGCAGCCAAGGCCCCTTCAGGGCGGGATATGGCTACACCTTC
j_gene: TRBJ1-2
abundance: .
v_gene: TRBV14
d_gene: .

CDR3aa: CASSPPGQLGYTF
CDR3nt: TGTGCCAGCAGCCCCCCGGGACAGCTCGGCTACACCTTC
j_gene: TRBJ1-2
abundance: .
v_gene: TRBV9
d_gene: TRBD1